This TCR beta chain was observed in a study of OX40 agonist ivuxolimab in advanced cancers. The overall study: About 44% of patients had received prior checkpoint inhibitor therapy.

The CDR3 has 15 amino acids. V was cut by 5 bases and J by 2 bases, with 14 bases left in between. Germline V CDR1 and CDR2: MDHEN, SYDVKM. The data were produced by immunoSEQ multiplex PCR, yet TCRdb's version contains in-frame clones alone and is incomplete. The sample includes roughly 82,000 clones, more than 80% of them seen just once. This clone appeared a single time. The sequenced sample was CD4+ or CD8+ T cells sorted from blood, obtained in a trial of the OX40 agonist ivuxolimab. The chain is built from TRBV28 and TRBJ2-3; D may be TRBD1 (6 bases). The sequence was collected from an adult with an advanced solid tumor such as melanoma, head and neck, liver or kidney cancer. CDR3 residues: CASSLTGHNTDTQYF. Written as DNA, the CDR3 is TGTGCCAGCAGTCTAACGGGACACAACACAGATACGCAGTATTTT.